This T cell receptor beta chain was retrieved from a study of cytomegalovirus exposure and HLA in healthy donors. Concerning this clone: Its matching antigen is unknown.

PCR involved 60 Vbeta and 13 Jbeta primers. In the study's own analysis: An analysis performed later counted about 80 million unique TCR beta chains (roughly 11 million of them shared). The protocol was immunoSEQ multiplex PCR, while the TCRdb copy is restricted to in-frame clones and leaves out a portion. The V and J calls and the clone size are those of that table, but D and trimming were determined from the DNA. Seen here are 130,000 to 150,000 clones, about 72% observed once, and the top ten hold approximately 4.2%. This cohort consisted of healthy bone marrow donors. The germline gives CDR1 SGDLS, CDR2 YYNGEE. The CDR3 sequence is 15 residues long. V lost 2 bases and J 2 bases, leaving 13 bases between the germline ends. Study observations and caveats: In a later analysis, donors in an Asian-associated ancestry cluster reportedly had fewer N-insertions in productive TCRs than the cohort mean. Sequencing depth roughly uniform across donors was assumed in presence/absence analyses.

The sequence came from a man in his fifties or sixties in good health and CMV-seronegative. Specimen: PBMCs. The chain uses TRBV9 and TRBJ1-1; D unclear. The CDR3 nucleotides are TGTGCCAGCAGCGTCGACCTCGGAGGCAACACTGAAGCTTTCTTT. Encoded protein: CASSVDLGGNTEAFF.